The next 19 T cell receptor beta chains were all read from a single sample in a study of shared clonotypes between healthy human individuals. Produced via immunoSEQ multiplex PCR; TCRdb's table is partial and in-frame only. In the table there are around 100,000 clones, about 70% of which are singletons. The specimen sequenced was memory CD8+ T cells sorted from blood. Subset noted: CD45RO+ cells pooled with CCR7-negative TemRA cells. These receptors were obtained from a woman aged 25 to 39 in good health.

The chain carries TRBV7-9 and TRBJ1-5, with D uncertain. The CDR3 has 13 residues. Germline lookup yields CDR1 SEHNR and CDR2 FQNEAQ (reference sequence). V was trimmed by 4 bases and J by 7 bases, leaving 11 bases between them. The CDR3 region is CASSSPRGQPQHF. CDR3 DNA: TGTGCCAGCAGCTCCCCCCGCGGACAGCCCCAGCATTTT.

The J gene is TRBJ2-5, the V gene TRBV15, with TRBD1 matching 8 bases. Looked up from germline, CDR1 is LNHNV and CDR2 is YYDKDF (reference sequence). The CDR3 loop spans 16 amino acids. Losses at the gene ends were 3 bases for V and 7 bases for J; bases not matched to a gene: 13. The CDR3 spells CATSRGRDRTSGTQYF. Written as DNA, the CDR3 is TGTGCCACCAGCAGGGGAAGGGACAGGACATCTGGGACCCAGTACTTC.

The J gene is TRBJ2-4, the V gene TRBV28; 12 positions agree with TRBD2. V shed 2 bases, J shed 15 bases, and the junction held 8 bases outside the gene matches. There are 14 residues in the CDR3. Germline-derived CDR1 and CDR2 are MDHEN and SYDVKM. CDR3: CASSLSGLAGGTYF. The CDR3 DNA reads as TGTGCCAGCAGTTTAAGTGGGCTAGCGGGAGGGACGTACTTC.

The V gene is TRBV10-3, the J gene TRBJ2-7, with D tentatively TRBD2 (6 bases). The ends were cut back, 4 bases at V and 6 bases at J, with 19 bases in the middle. In germline, CDR1 is ENHRY, CDR2 SYGVKD. The CDR3 loop spans 15 amino acids. CDR3 region: CAISVTKGRHREQYF. CDR3 bases: TGTGCCATCAGTGTCACCAAGGGGAGGCACCGCGAGCAGTACTTC.

This clone was counted a single time. The rearrangement links TRBV19 to TRBJ1-5; TRBD1 matches at 8 bases. CDR1 is LNHDA, CDR2 SQIVND, per germline (reference sequence). The ends lost 5 bases at V and 0 bases at J; junction bases unmatched: 12. This CDR3 is 18 amino acids long. CDR3 sequence (DNA): TGTGCCAGTAGTCTGGACAGGGAAAGTGGTTATAGCAATCAGCCCCAGCATTTT. Residues: CASSLDRESGYSNQPQHF.

The CDR3 protein is CASSIHLGGNTEAFF. In DNA, the CDR3 is TGTGCCAGTAGTATTCATCTCGGGGGGAACACTGAAGCTTTCTTT. V and J are TRBV19 and TRBJ1-1; possibly TRBD1 for D (5 bases). The CDR3 is 15 amino acids. The germline V and J ends were trimmed by 3 bases and 1 base, with 12 bases remaining between them. Germline assignment: CDR1 LNHDA and CDR2 SQIVND (reference sequence).

The CDR3 loop is CASSLTGPRDTQYF. In DNA form, the CDR3 reads TGTGCCAGCAGCTTGACAGGCCCACGGGATACGCAGTATTTT. V gene TRBV5-6 combines with J gene TRBJ2-3, with D maybe TRBD1 (5 bases). Germline V lookup: CDR1 SGHDT, CDR2 YYEEEE. Deletions cut 1 base from V and 6 bases from J, with 12 bases between. This CDR3 is 14 amino acids long.

The rearrangement links TRBV6-4 to TRBJ2-1, with 9 bases matching TRBD2. J lost 6 bases, V lost 2 bases, and 2 bases had no gene match. The length of the CDR3 is 14 residues. Germline V gives CDR1 MRHNA, CDR2 SNTAGT. The CDR3 protein is CASSDGAGGNEQFF. The CDR3 nucleotides are TGTGCCAGCAGTGACGGAGCGGGAGGCAATGAGCAGTTCTTC.

The rearrangement uses TRBV7-7 and TRBJ1-2, with D maybe TRBD1 (5 bases). With 5 bases removed from V and 3 bases from J, the gap between germline ends came to 19 bases. Germline loops: CDR1 SSHAT, CDR2 FNYEAQ (reference sequence). The CDR3 covers 16 residues. The CDR3 region is CASSPPSKQEYYGYTF. CDR3 DNA sequence: TGTGCCAGCAGCCCACCTTCCAAACAGGAGTACTATGGCTACACCTTC. The full variable domain, rest sourced from reference TRBV7-7 and TRBJ1-2, is GAGVSQSPRYKVTKRGQDVTLRCDPISSHATLYWYQQALGQGPEFLTYFNYEAQPDKSGLPSDRFSAERPEGSISTLTIQRTEQRDSAMYRCASSPPSKQEYYGYTFGSGTRLTVV.

The chain uses TRBV5-6 and TRBJ1-1; D call uncertain. Germline assignment: CDR1 SGHDT and CDR2 YYEEEE. Trimming shortened V by 5 bases and J by 2 bases, and 16 bases separated the two germline ends. This CDR3 spans 15 amino acids. CDR3 sequence (DNA): TGTGCCAGCAGTTTAACCGGTCCTACCAACACTGAAGCTTTCTTT. Protein sequence: CASSLTGPTNTEAFF.

The V call is TRBV13, the J call TRBJ2-7; 9 bases align to TRBD2. Germline CDR1 PRHDT, CDR2 FYEKMQ (reference sequence). The CDR3 is 15 residues long. Trimming took 5 bases from V and 2 from J; bases not matched to a gene: 7. The CDR3 region is CASSPPSGMTYEQYF. The DNA for the CDR3 is TGTGCCAGCAGCCCCCCTAGCGGGATGACCTACGAGCAGTACTTC.

The chain has TRBV28 and TRBJ2-7; 7 nucleotides align to TRBD2. This CDR3 region has 15 residues. Germline assignment: CDR1 MDHEN and CDR2 SYDVKM. V was pared by 5 bases and J by 2 bases, with 9 bases of the junction left unmatched. DNA of the CDR3: TGTGCCAGCAGTCTGGGGGGGAGGGCCCCCTACGAGCAGTACTTC. Amino acid sequence: CASSLGGRAPYEQYF. Drawing the rest from reference TRBV28 and TRBJ2-7, the complete variable domain is DVKVTQSSRYLVKRTGEKVFLECVQDMDHENMFWYRQDPGLGLRLIYFSYDVKMKEKGDIPEGYSVSREKKERFSLILESASTNQTSMYLCASSLGGRAPYEQYFGPGTRLTVT.

This clone was found a few times. The chain links TRBV15 to TRBJ2-1; the match to TRBD2 covers 7 bases. This CDR3 has 16 amino acids. The trim removed 2 bases at V and 9 bases at J, leaving 13 bases unmatched. Germline loops: CDR1 LNHNV, CDR2 YYDKDF (reference sequence). The CDR3 sequence is CATSRSTSAPEGEQFF. The CDR3 bases are TGTGCCACCAGCAGAAGTACTAGCGCCCCCGAAGGTGAGCAGTTCTTC.

V and J are TRBV27 and TRBJ2-5; D is possibly TRBD1 (5 bases). The CDR3 is 17 amino acids. The ends were cut back, 0 bases at V and 5 bases at J, with 19 bases in the middle. The V gene's germline CDR1 is MNHEY and CDR2 SMNVEV (reference sequence). The CDR3 region has the DNA TGTGCCAGCAGTTTATCGTATCTTATACCCAAGGGGGAGACCCAGTACTTC. Protein: CASSLSYLIPKGETQYF.

This clone was seen at least ten times. The chain employs TRBV6-5 and TRBJ2-2; D may be TRBD2 (5 bases). CDR3 length: 15 residues. V gave up 2 bases and J gave up 6 bases, with 13 bases separating them. Germline V gene lookup returns CDR1 MNHEY and CDR2 SVGAGI. The CDR3 DNA sequence: TGTGCCAGCAGTTACACCTCCCCAGCGGCCGGGGAGCTGTTTTTT. Protein: CASSYTSPAAGELFF.

The J gene is TRBJ1-5, the V gene TRBV5-8; D uncertain. There are 13 residues in the CDR3. Deletions cut 0 bases from V and 10 bases from J, with 11 bases between. In germline, CDR1 is SGHTS, CDR2 YDEGEE. CDR3 DNA: TGTGCCAGCAGCTTGGGAGGGTTTAACCCCCAGCATTTT. This codes for CASSLGGFNPQHF.

Ten or more counts support this clone. The chain couples TRBV6-5 to TRBJ1-2; 7 bases match TRBD1. CDR1 is MNHEY, CDR2 SVGAGI, per germline. This CDR3 is 12 amino acids long. V gave up 5 bases and J gave up 10 bases; unmatched junction bases: 7. The CDR3 DNA sequence: TGTGCCAGCAGTCAAGACAGGGCGGTCTACACCTTC. Protein sequence: CASSQDRAVYTF.

This clone was counted only a few times. V and J are TRBV27 and TRBJ2-3; D gene uncertain. Germline values: CDR1 MNHEY, CDR2 SMNVEV (reference sequence). The length of the CDR3 is 16 residues. Trimming pared 5 bases from V and 1 base from J, leaving 16 bases between. This chain's CDR3 is CASSRTLDTRTDTQYF. The CDR3 bases are TGTGCCAGCAGTCGTACCCTTGACACCCGCACAGATACGCAGTATTTT.

V and J are TRBV2 and TRBJ2-3, with 12 bases fitting TRBD2. V gave up 1 base and J gave up 2 bases; unmatched junction bases: 7. The CDR3 length is 18 residues. Germline CDR1 and CDR2: SNHLY and FYNNEI. The CDR3 nucleotides are TGTGCCAGCAGTGAAGGACTAGCGGGAGAGCTTTTCACAGATACGCAGTATTTT. It yields the protein CASSEGLAGELFTDTQYF.